This record covers a single TCR beta chain. Its antigen is unidentified. TCRdb fed the 5' RACE reads into MiXCR, producing one record per CDR3 protein. The profile shows over 300,000 distinct CDR3 sequences, under 25% of them singletons. Germline V CDR1 and CDR2: SGHRS, YFSETQ. CDR3 size: 14 residues. Germline trimming cut 3 bases from V and 6 bases from J; bases unmatched to any gene: 3. These data originate in a study of T-cell memory formation after mild COVID-19. Background on the study: TCR clusters were largely donor specific.

General observations from the study: SARS-CoV-2 specificity of second-wave clones peaking day 37 was unconfirmed. For contracting clones, CD4+ ones sat mainly in CM and EM, CD8+ in EMRA. That cross-reactive memory joined was suggested by some responding clones appearing in pre-infection memory.

The receptor comes from a man aged 18 to 30 who had mild COVID-19 (a few samples of this study predate the infection). Cell type and time point are not known. The genes are TRBV5-1 and TRBJ2-2; 9 bases fit TRBD1. Sequenced sample: PBMCs or a T cell subset sorted from them (not recorded which). CDR3 in DNA: TGCGCCAGCAGCTCACAGGGGGCGTCCGGGGAGCTGTTTTTT. Translated, it gives CASSSQGASGELFF.